Each of the 28 T cell receptor beta chains below was sequenced from the same sample in a study of blood T cell repertoires in COVID-19. Data came from immunoSEQ multiplex PCR; TCRdb stores just in-frame clones and leaves some out. The table shows 30,000 to 45,000 clones, with around 80% occurring only once. Sequencing was performed on peripheral blood. The receptors here all came from a man aged 60 to 75 with active COVID-19.

The CDR3, as DNA: TGTGCCAGTAGTATAGGGGGTACTAGCGGGAGTTTTAACGACGAGCAGTACTTC. Translated: CASSIGGTSGSFNDEQYF. V gene TRBV19 combines with J gene TRBJ2-7, with TRBD2 matching 11 bases. The ends lost 1 base at V and 5 bases at J; junction bases unmatched: 13. Per germline, CDR1 LNHDA and CDR2 SQIVND (reference sequence). The CDR3 consists of 18 residues.

V gene TRBV9 combines with J gene TRBJ2-5, with a possible D match to TRBD2 (5 bases). CDR1 SGDLS and CDR2 YYNGEE come from the germline V gene. This CDR3 is 12 amino acids long. Trimming left V 2 bases short and J 5 bases short, with 7 bases between. The CDR3 DNA is TGTGCCAGCAGCGTTTCGGGGGAGACCCAGTACTTC. Amino acid sequence: CASSVSGETQYF.

The chain couples TRBV4-1 to TRBJ2-2, with 15 bases fitting TRBD2. V trimming: 1 base; J trimming: 6 bases; junction bases outside the gene matches: 3. The CDR3 spans 17 residues. CDR1 MGHRA and CDR2 YSYEKL come from the germline V gene. CDR3 sequence: CASSQGWTSGGAGELFF. CDR3 DNA sequence: TGCGCCAGCAGCCAAGGTTGGACTAGCGGGGGGGCCGGGGAGCTGTTTTTT.

This chain joins TRBV6-2 or TRBV6-3 and TRBJ2-7; a weak D match, TRBD2 (6 bases). Germline CDR1 is MNHEY and CDR2 is SVGEGT. CDR3 length: 16 amino acids. V was cut by 2 bases and J by 2 bases, with 16 bases left in between. The CDR3 DNA is TGTGCCAGCAGTTACGGCTTCGGGACTCAAACCTACGAGCAGTACTTC. It codes for CASSYGFGTQTYEQYF.

The chain is built from TRBV29-1 and TRBJ1-2; 8 positions match TRBD1. V gave up 7 bases and J gave up 11 bases; unmatched junction bases: 9. Germline CDR1 is SQVTM and CDR2 is ANQGSEA. This CDR3 region has 11 residues. The DNA of the CDR3 is TGCAGCGACCGGACAGGGTTTAGTTACACCTTC. This codes for CSDRTGFSYTF. The whole variable domain, remainder taken from reference TRBV29-1 and TRBJ1-2, is SAVISQKPSRDICQRGTSLTIQCQVDSQVTMMFWYRQQPGQSLTLIATANQGSEATYESGFVIDKFPISRPNLTFSTLTVSNMSPEDSSIYLCSDRTGFSYTFGSGTRLTVV.

The chain is built from TRBV5-6 and TRBJ1-2, with a tentative D call TRBD1 (6 bases). Trimming stripped 8 bases from V and 8 bases from J, with 16 bases between. Germline V CDR1 and CDR2: SGHDT, YYEEEE. The CDR3 is 12 amino acids. The CDR3 loop is CASREGVTGYTF. In nucleotides, the CDR3 is TGTGCCAGTAGGGAGGGGGTGACCGGCTACACCTTC.

The chain employs TRBV5-1 and TRBJ2-1; 9 bases map to TRBD1. Germline CDR1 reads SGHRS; CDR2 reads YFSETQ. The CDR3 covers 15 residues. V was pared by 2 bases and J by 9 bases, with 9 bases of the junction left unmatched. Here the CDR3 reads CASSFVGQGSVEQFF. As DNA, the CDR3 is TGCGCCAGCAGCTTCGTGGGACAGGGATCGGTTGAGCAGTTCTTC.

The V and J genes are TRBV7-2 and TRBJ1-3, with 7 bases fitting TRBD1. The germline CDR1 and CDR2 sequences are SGHTA and FQGNSA. This CDR3 comprises 15 residues. Losses at the gene ends were 5 bases for V and 3 bases for J; bases not matched to a gene: 7. The CDR3 nucleotides read TGTGCCAGCAGCGAGACAGGGTTGTTTGGAAACACCATATATTTT. It codes for CASSETGLFGNTIYF. Looking up the rest from reference TRBV7-2 and TRBJ1-3 gives the full variable domain: GAGVSQSPSNKVTEKGKDVELRCDPISGHTALYWYRQSLGQGLEFLIYFQGNSAPDKSGLPSDRFSAERTGGSVSTLTIQRTQQEDSAVYLCASSETGLFGNTIYFGEGSWLTVV.

CDR3 coding DNA: TGTGCCAGCAGCCCGGTGACGGGCAGGGTCGATACGGCTTTCTTT. Translating gives CASSPVTGRVDTAFF. J is TRBJ1-1 and V is TRBV3-1 (or the pseudogene TRBV3-2), with D possibly being TRBD1 (5 bases). This CDR3 is 15 amino acids long. Germline-derived CDR1 and CDR2 are LGHDT and YNNKEL (reference sequence). Trimming left V 4 bases short and J 11 bases short, with 23 bases between.

This clone is a singleton in its sample. The chain combines TRBV6-5 with TRBJ2-5; no clear D gene. This CDR3 spans 11 amino acids. The V gene's germline CDR1 is MNHEY and CDR2 SVGAGI. With 5 bases removed from V and 2 bases from J, the gap between germline ends came to 3 bases. The CDR3 loop is CASSRQETQYF. The CDR3, as DNA: TGTGCCAGCAGTCGTCAAGAGACCCAGTACTTC.

V gene TRBV29-1 combines with J gene TRBJ1-2; TRBD1 might be the D (5 bases). Trimming left V 4 bases short and J 6 bases short, with 12 bases between. The CDR3 has 12 residues. Germline V lookup: CDR1 SQVTM, CDR2 ANQGSEA. As DNA, the CDR3 is TGCAGCGTTGGACAGAAGGCTGATGGCTACACCTTC. It is translated as CSVGQKADGYTF.

This chain joins TRBV7-9 and TRBJ2-1, with 15 nucleotides matching TRBD2. CDR3 length: 18 amino acids. V dropped 5 bases and J dropped 4; count of bases not matched to a gene: 9. The germline V gene encodes CDR1 SEHNR and CDR2 FQNEAQ (reference sequence). In DNA form, the CDR3 reads TGTGCCAGCAGCCCCTGGGGACTAGCGGGAGGCCTTTACAATGAGCAGTTCTTC. This gives the protein CASSPWGLAGGLYNEQFF.

The chain uses TRBV7-2 and TRBJ1-3, with a tentative D call TRBD1 (6 bases). The CDR3 loop spans 18 amino acids. CDR1 SGHTA and CDR2 FQGNSA come from the germline V gene. Trimming pared 5 bases from V and 0 bases from J, leaving 20 bases between. The CDR3 DNA reads as TGTGCCAGCAGCCCCAGCGGATTTCAGGGGTACTCTGGAAACACCATATATTTT. It yields the protein CASSPSGFQGYSGNTIYF.

This rearrangement joins TRBV5-8 to TRBJ2-3, with 7 bases lining up with TRBD1. There are 16 residues in the CDR3. Germline assignment: CDR1 SGHTS and CDR2 YDEGEE. The junction had 8 bases not matched to a gene; V was cut back by 4 bases and J by 0 bases. CDR3 amino acids: CASSRSGTVSTDTQYF. The DNA of the CDR3 is TGTGCCAGCAGCCGGTCCGGGACAGTTAGCACAGATACGCAGTATTTT. Using reference TRBV5-8 and TRBJ2-3 for the parts outside the CDR3, the full variable domain is EAGVTQSPTHLIKTRGQQATLRCSPISGHTSVYWYQQALGLGLQFLLWYDEGEERNRGNFPPRFSGRQFPNYSSELNVNALELEDSALYLCASSRSGTVSTDTQYFGPGTRLTVL.

The chain recombines TRBV7-8 with TRBJ2-5, with TRBD1 matching over 8 bases. J gave up 4 bases and V 2 bases, and 0 bases lay outside the gene matches. The CDR3 runs to 13 residues. Germline CDR1 SGHVS, CDR2 FQNEAQ. The CDR3 loop is CASSLTGGETQYF. The DNA for the CDR3 is TGTGCCAGCAGCTTAACAGGGGGAGAGACCCAGTACTTC.

The V gene is TRBV19, the J gene TRBJ1-1, with D perhaps TRBD1 (5 bases). Germline-derived CDR1 and CDR2 are LNHDA and SQIVND (reference sequence). Trimming took 2 bases from V and 4 from J, leaving 11 bases between them. This CDR3 has 14 amino acids. CDR3 DNA sequence: TGTGCCAGTAGTATACCCCGGGGGAGCACTGAAGCTTTCTTT. As protein: CASSIPRGSTEAFF. The variable domain in full, with the rest retrieved from reference TRBV19 and TRBJ1-1, is DGGITQSPKYLFRKEGQNVTLSCEQNLNHDAMYWYRQDPGQGLRLIYYSQIVNDFQKGDIAEGYSVSREKKESFPLTVTSAQKNPTAFYLCASSIPRGSTEAFFGQGTRLTVV.

This clone was counted once. The CDR3 DNA reads as TGTGCCAGCAGTTCGGGGAGCCGGAGTCAGCCCCAGCATTTT. Translation: CASSSGSRSQPQHF. V gene TRBV6-5 combines with J gene TRBJ1-5; no clear D gene. The V end lost 4 bases, the J end lost 6 bases, and 13 bases lay between the germline ends. Germline values: CDR1 MNHEY, CDR2 SVGAGI. This CDR3 comprises 14 residues.

This clone was seen a single time. The chain couples TRBV6-5 to TRBJ1-2, with D uncertain. The CDR3 is 12 amino acids. Germline-derived CDR1 and CDR2 are MNHEY and SVGAGI. Trimming shortened V by 8 bases and J by 6 bases, and 13 bases separated the two germline ends. This CDR3 reads CASASLKHGYTF. The CDR3 DNA follows: TGTGCCAGCGCGAGCCTCAAACATGGCTACACCTTC.

The V gene is TRBV7-2, the J gene TRBJ2-7, with D perhaps matching TRBD2 (5 bases). Germline-derived CDR1 and CDR2 are SGHTA and FQGNSA. CDR3 length equals 15 residues. The germline V and J ends were trimmed by 3 bases and 6 bases, with 18 bases remaining between them. The CDR3 nucleotides read TGTGCCAGCAGCTTTACGGGCTCCGTGGGGAGCGAGCAGTACTTC. Amino acid sequence: CASSFTGSVGSEQYF.

The gene calls are TRBV7-2 and TRBJ1-3; no reliable D call. The CDR3 contains 12 residues. V was shortened by 4 bases and J by 7 bases, with 8 bases between the two germline ends. Per germline, CDR1 SGHTA and CDR2 FQGNSA. For the CDR3, the DNA is TGTGCCAGCAGCTCATCTATGAACACCATATATTTT. This gives the protein CASSSSMNTIYF. Full variable domain (missing parts from reference TRBV7-2 and TRBJ1-3): GAGVSQSPSNKVTEKGKDVELRCDPISGHTALYWYRQSLGQGLEFLIYFQGNSAPDKSGLPSDRFSAERTGGSVSTLTIQRTQQEDSAVYLCASSSSMNTIYFGEGSWLTVV.

The chain uses TRBV9 and TRBJ2-5; the match to TRBD1 covers 9 bases. CDR1 is SGDLS, CDR2 YYNGEE, per germline. The V and J ends lost 4 bases and 3 bases, in that order; junction bases with no gene match: 4. The CDR3 extends over 14 amino acids. The CDR3 nucleotides read TGTGCCAGCAGCAAGTGGACAGGGGAAGAGACCCAGTACTTC. The encoded protein is CASSKWTGEETQYF.

The V call is TRBV2, the J call TRBJ2-3, with D unresolved. Germline lookup yields CDR1 SNHLY and CDR2 FYNNEI. This CDR3 is built from 12 residues. The germline V and J ends were trimmed by 2 bases and 7 bases, with 7 bases remaining between them. For the CDR3, the DNA is TGTGCCAGCAGTGAATCGCGGAATACGCAGTATTTT. Protein product: CASSESRNTQYF.

V is TRBV6-5 and J is TRBJ1-2; the D gene is possibly TRBD1 (6 bases). Deletions cut 0 bases from V and 5 bases from J, with 16 bases between. Germline CDR1 is MNHEY and CDR2 is SVGAGI. CDR3 length: 16 residues. This chain's CDR3 is CASSYSGGRGGYGYTF. CDR3 bases: TGTGCCAGCAGTTACTCTGGGGGCCGGGGTGGATATGGCTACACCTTC.

The chain is built from TRBV7-8 and TRBJ1-1; 8 bases fit TRBD1. The CDR3 sequence is 16 residues long. Germline trimming cut 5 bases from V and 5 bases from J; bases unmatched to any gene: 13. Germline V gene data show CDR1 as SGHVS and CDR2 as FQNEAQ. CDR3 coding DNA: TGTGCCAGCAGCCCGACCTGGACAGGGATAAAAACTGAAGCTTTCTTT. It specifies CASSPTWTGIKTEAFF.

This clone has a single count. The rearrangement joins TRBV7-2 to TRBJ1-1; no firm D call. Per germline, CDR1 SGHTA and CDR2 FQGNSA. The CDR3 contains 14 residues. V lost 4 bases, J lost 4 bases, and 13 bases lay in between. The CDR3 region is CASSSRVGSTEAFF. The DNA for the CDR3 is TGTGCCAGCAGCTCGAGGGTTGGGAGCACTGAAGCTTTCTTT.

The J gene is TRBJ1-2, the V gene TRBV5-8; D is perhaps TRBD1 (6 bases). Germline values: CDR1 SGHTS, CDR2 YDEGEE. This CDR3 region has 17 residues. V was cut by 0 bases and J by 4 bases, with 19 bases left in between. CDR3 sequence (DNA): TGTGCCAGCAGCTTGGGAGCCGGTAGACAGGCGATCTATGGCTACACCTTC. Amino acids: CASSLGAGRQAIYGYTF.

This chain joins TRBV4-1 and TRBJ1-2, with D perhaps matching TRBD1 (6 bases). This CDR3 is built from 15 residues. Germline V CDR1 and CDR2: MGHRA, YSYEKL. V lost 4 bases, J lost 8 bases, and 20 bases lay in between. The CDR3 loop reads CASSLGAAGGGGYTF. The CDR3 coding sequence is TGCGCCAGCAGCCTCGGTGCGGCTGGGGGCGGCGGCTACACCTTC.

The V gene is TRBV9, the J gene TRBJ2-2; D may be TRBD1 (6 bases). Germline loops: CDR1 SGDLS, CDR2 YYNGEE. The CDR3 loop spans 16 amino acids. Trimming stripped 0 bases from V and 3 bases from J, with 12 bases between. The CDR3 DNA follows: TGTGCCAGCAGCGTAGTCAGGGGCACGGACACCGGGGAGCTGTTTTTT. Protein: CASSVVRGTDTGELFF. The full variable domain, completed using reference TRBV9 and TRBJ2-2, is DSGVTQTPKHLITATGQRVTLRCSPRSGDLSVYWYQQSLDQGLQFLIQYYNGEERAKGNILERFSAQQFPDLHSELNLSSLELGDSALYFCASSVVRGTDTGELFFGEGSRLTVL.